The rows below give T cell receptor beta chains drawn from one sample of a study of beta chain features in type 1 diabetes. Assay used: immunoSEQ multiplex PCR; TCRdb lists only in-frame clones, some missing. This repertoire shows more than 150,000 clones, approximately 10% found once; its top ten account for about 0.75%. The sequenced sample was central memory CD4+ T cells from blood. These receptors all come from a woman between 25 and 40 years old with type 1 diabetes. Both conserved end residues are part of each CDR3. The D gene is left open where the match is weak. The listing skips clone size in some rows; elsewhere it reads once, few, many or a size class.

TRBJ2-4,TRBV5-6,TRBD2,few,TGTGCCAGCAGCTTGGGGGAGGGAAACATTCAGTACTTC,CASSLGEGNIQYF
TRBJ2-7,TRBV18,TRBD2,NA,TGTGCCAGCTCACCCGGGAGGGACTCCTACGAGCAGTACTTC,CASSPGRDSYEQYF
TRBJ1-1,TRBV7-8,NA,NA,TGTGCCAGCAGCCTGGCCTGGAACACTGAAGCTTTCTTT,CASSLAWNTEAFF
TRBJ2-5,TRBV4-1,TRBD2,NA,TGCGCCAGCAGCCAAGGGTGGGAGGGACGAGAGACCCAGTACTTC,CASSQGWEGRETQYF
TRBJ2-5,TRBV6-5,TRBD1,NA,TGTGCCAGCAGTCCTCGGACAGGGGAAGAGACCCAGTACTTC,CASSPRTGEETQYF
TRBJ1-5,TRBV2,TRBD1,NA,TGTGCCAGCAGTTCCTACAGGGGGGAGGAGCAGCCCCAGCATTTT,CASSSYRGEEQPQHF
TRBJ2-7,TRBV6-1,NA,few,TGTGCCAGCAGTGAAGCGGCTGTCGAGCAGTACTTC,CASSEAAVEQYF
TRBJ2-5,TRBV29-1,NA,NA,TGCAGCGTTAAGGAAGGAGGGACCCAGTACTTC,CSVKEGGTQYF
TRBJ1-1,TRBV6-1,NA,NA,TGTGCCAGCGCTCTGTGGACAGCAATGAACACTGAAGCTTTCTTT,CASALWTAMNTEAFF
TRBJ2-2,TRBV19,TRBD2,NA,TGTGCCATCTCGGGACTACCGAACACCGGGGAGCTGTTTTTT,CAISGLPNTGELFF
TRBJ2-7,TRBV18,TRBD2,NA,TGTGCCAGCTCGCCCATTGGGCTAGCGGCCCGGGGTGAGCAGTACTTC,CASSPIGLAARGEQYF
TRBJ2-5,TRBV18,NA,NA,TGTGCCAGCTCACCACGAGGCGGGATCCAAGAGACCCAGTACTTC,CASSPRGGIQETQYF
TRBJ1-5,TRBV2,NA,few,TGTGCCAGCAGTCTGACGGGAGTAAGCAATCAGCCCCAGCATTTT,CASSLTGVSNQPQHF
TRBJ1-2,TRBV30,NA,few,TGTGCCTGGAGTGTACTAAACGGGGACTATGGCTACACCTTC,CAWSVLNGDYGYTF
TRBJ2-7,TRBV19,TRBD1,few,TGTGCCAGTTCGACAGGGGGCCCCTACGAGCAGTACTTC,CASSTGGPYEQYF
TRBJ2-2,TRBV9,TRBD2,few,TGTGCCAGCAGCGGACTAGCGGGTACCACCGGGGAGCTGTTTTTT,CASSGLAGTTGELFF
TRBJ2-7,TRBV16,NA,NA,TGTGCCAGCAGCCAATCGAGACTATTCTCTTCCGAAGAGCAGTACTTC,CASSQSRLFSSEEQYF
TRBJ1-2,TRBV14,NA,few,TGTGCCAGCAGCCAAATGATGGGAGCCTATGGCTACACCTTC,CASSQMMGAYGYTF
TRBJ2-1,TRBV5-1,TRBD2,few,TGCGCCAGCAGCCCGGGTAATGGCGGGAGGACTTTGAATGAGCAGTTCTTC,CASSPGNGGRTLNEQFF
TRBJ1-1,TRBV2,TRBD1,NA,TGTGCCAGCAGTGACGTCGGACAGGGGGGCACTGAAGCTTTCTTT,CASSDVGQGGTEAFF
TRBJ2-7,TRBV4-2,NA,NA,TGTGCCAGCAGCCAGACCGACCCTAGCTCCTACGAGCAGTACTTC,CASSQTDPSSYEQYF
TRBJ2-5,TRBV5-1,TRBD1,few,TGCGCCAGCAGCTTGTCGGTAACAGGGGGCGAAGAGACCCAGTACTTC,CASSLSVTGGEETQYF
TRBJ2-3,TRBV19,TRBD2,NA,TGTGCCAGTAGTACCGGACTAGCAGATACGCAGTATTTT,CASSTGLADTQYF
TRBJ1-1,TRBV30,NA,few,TGTGCCTGGAGACCCCACAGGACGAACACTGAAGCTTTCTTT,CAWRPHRTNTEAFF
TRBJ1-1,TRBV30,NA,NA,TGTGCCTGGAACAGAGTGAACACTGAAGCTTTCTTT,CAWNRVNTEAFF
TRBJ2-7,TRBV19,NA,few,TGTGCCAGTAACCCTAAAGGCGGTGTGTACGAGCAGTACTTC,CASNPKGGVYEQYF
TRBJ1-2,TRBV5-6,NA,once,TGTGCCAGCAGCTTGGGGGTCGGGGATGGCTACACCTTC,CASSLGVGDGYTF
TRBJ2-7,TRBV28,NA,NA,TGTGCCAGCAGTCCCCGGACAACCTACGAGCAGTACTTC,CASSPRTTYEQYF
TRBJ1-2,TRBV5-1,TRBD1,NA,TGCGCCAGCAGCGGACAGGGGGCGGACTATGGCTACACCTTC,CASSGQGADYGYTF
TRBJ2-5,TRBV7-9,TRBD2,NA,TGTGCCAGCAGCTTAGCTAGCGGGAGGCAAGAGACCCAGTACTTC,CASSLASGRQETQYF
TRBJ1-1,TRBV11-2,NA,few,TGTGCCAGCAGCCCTCACAGGGAAGCTTTCTTT,CASSPHREAFF